These 5 T cell receptor beta chains share one sample of origin, sequenced in a study of shared clonotypes between healthy human individuals. Libraries were prepared by immunoSEQ multiplex PCR; TCRdb keeps only in-frame clonotypes and omits some of them. The sample lists roughly 2.5 million clones; around 90% were seen once. Sequencing used naive CD4+ T cells sorted from blood. The sample's subset: CD45RA+ positively selected. Receptors were obtained from a man aged 18 to 30 in good health.

This chain connects TRBV5-1 to TRBJ2-3; TRBD1 matches at 8 bases. V trimming: 6 bases; J trimming: 4 bases; junction bases outside the gene matches: 7. Germline-derived CDR1 and CDR2 are SGHRS and YFSETQ. The CDR3 spans 14 residues. The CDR3 region has the DNA TGCGCCAGCAAGGATGACAGGGGTGCAGATACGCAGTATTTT. Protein: CASKDDRGADTQYF.

The genes are TRBV27 and TRBJ1-6, with 7 bases that match TRBD1. The CDR3 runs 15 residues. J gave up 7 bases and V 8 bases, and 11 bases lay outside the gene matches. Per the germline V gene, CDR1 is MNHEY and CDR2 is SMNVEV (reference sequence). The DNA of the CDR3 is TGTGCCAGCGCCCCTGGGGCAGGGGGAAATTCACCCCTCCACTTT. This encodes CASAPGAGGNSPLHF.

This chain connects TRBV7-9 to TRBJ1-4; TRBD1 matches at 7 bases. V shed 1 base and J 5 bases; nucleotides not matched to a gene: 7. This CDR3 contains 16 residues. CDR1 and CDR2 (germline): SEHNR, FQNEAQ (reference sequence). CDR3 amino acids: CASSLGSGGTNEKLFF. The CDR3 DNA reads TGTGCCAGCAGCTTAGGGTCAGGGGGTACCAATGAAAAACTGTTTTTT.

The V and J genes are TRBV30 and TRBJ2-1; the D is unclear. V was trimmed by 7 bases and J by 8 bases, leaving 15 bases between them. CDR1 and CDR2 from the germline V gene are GTSNPN and SVGIG (reference sequence). The CDR3 spans 12 residues. For the CDR3, the DNA is TGTGCCTTTTTTAAGGGTAAAGATGAGCAGTTCTTC. Encoded protein: CAFFKGKDEQFF.

V usage is TRBV14 and J usage is TRBJ2-7; TRBD1 agrees at 9 bases. J lost 7 bases, V lost 3 bases, and 7 bases had no gene match. CDR3 size: 14 residues. From germline, CDR1 is SGHDN and CDR2 FVKESK. CDR3: CASSQVQGAREQYF. CDR3 DNA: TGTGCCAGCAGCCAGGTACAGGGGGCTCGAGAGCAGTACTTC.